This TCR beta chain was identified in a study of response to subunit inactivated influenza vaccine. General study results and limits: The authors suggested that every seasonal influenza vaccination recruits few new T cells.

This clonotype was seen a few times. Its antigen is unidentified. The CDR3 is 15 residues long. TCRdb ran MiXCR on the RT-PCR reads and lists one entry per CDR3 protein. This table holds 250,000 to 350,000 distinct CDR3 sequences, over 20% found once. The V gene is TRBV21-1, the J gene TRBJ1-2. TRBV21-1 constitutes a pseudogene. The sequenced sample was PBMCs from blood, obtained less than 22 months after vaccination. This sequence was found in a man aged 50-75 years who received an inactivated influenza vaccine. In DNA form, the CDR3 reads TGTGCCAGCAGCAATGGCAGGGCTACTTCTAGCGGCTACACCTTC. Translated, it gives CASSNGRATSSGYTF.